This T cell receptor (beta chain) was recovered during a study of blood T cell repertoires in COVID-19. Study-wide context: Sources were T cells, B-cell-depleted T cells, or PBMCs; the material itself was cDNA or gDNA.

Germline V gene sequence: CDR1 SQVTM, CDR2 ANQGSEA. The V and J ends lost 6 bases and 8 bases, in that order; junction bases with no gene match: 6. The CDR3 runs to 12 residues. Assay used: immunoSEQ multiplex PCR; TCRdb lists only in-frame clones, some missing. The table has under 120,000 clones, 70% to 90% seen once. The sample consisted of peripheral blood. This TCR derives from a human donor in a cohort sampled during active COVID-19. The gene calls are TRBV29-1 and TRBJ1-2; 10 bases agree with TRBD1. The chain's CDR3 is CSVPGQGYGYTF. The DNA of the CDR3 is TGCAGCGTCCCGGGACAGGGGTACGGCTACACCTTC.